Each of the 24 T cell receptor beta chains below was sequenced from the same sample in a study of monozygotic twins with inflammatory bowel disease. TCRdb re-called the 5' RACE reads, yielding one record per CDR3 amino acid sequence without DNA. Its clone listing holds roughly 300,000 distinct CDR3 sequences. The sequenced sample was blood. The receptor set was obtained from a human donor with ulcerative colitis or Crohn's disease, or a healthy co-twin of an affected twin (not recorded which).

J is TRBJ2-7 and V is TRBV3-1. The length of the CDR3 is 14 residues. CDR1 and CDR2 (germline): LGHDT, YNNKEL (reference sequence). The CDR3 spells CDSSQDFGGYEQYF.

The rearrangement uses TRBV6-2 or TRBV6-3 and TRBJ2-1; absent DNA, TCRdb's TRBD2 call cannot be checked. Germline values: CDR1 MNHEY, CDR2 SVGEGT. CDR3 length equals 13 residues. CDR3 sequence reads: CASSYNAGGEQFF.

V gene TRBV28 combines with J gene TRBJ2-2. This CDR3 is built from 14 residues. Looked up from germline, CDR1 is MDHEN and CDR2 is SYDVKM. The CDR3 reads CASSPTLVAGELFF.

The genes are TRBV5-1 and TRBJ2-2. From germline, CDR1 is SGHRS and CDR2 YFSETQ. This CDR3 region has 14 residues. The CDR3 here is CASSLQESTGELFF.

The V gene is TRBV19, the J gene TRBJ2-7; the D gene TCRdb calls, TRBD2, cannot be checked with no DNA. The CDR3 has 18 residues. CDR1 LNHDA and CDR2 SQIVND come from the germline V gene (reference sequence). The CDR3 reads CASSHQGLAGGLRGEQYF.

This chain joins TRBV5-5 and TRBJ2-2; TCRdb picks TRBD1, but there is no DNA to check that call. Germline values: CDR1 SGHKS, CDR2 YYEKEE (reference sequence). CDR3 length: 16 amino acids. The CDR3 reads CASSFPGNSYTGELFF.

The V call is TRBV7-2, the J call TRBJ2-2; TCRdb indicates TRBD1, and absent DNA this call remains unverified. From germline, CDR1 is SGHTA and CDR2 FQGNSA. The CDR3 length is 16 residues. The CDR3: CASSLGSRGEAGELFF.

This chain uses TRBV6-2 or TRBV6-3 with TRBJ1-1. This CDR3 has 14 residues. CDR1 and CDR2 from the germline V gene are MNHEY and SVGEGT. CDR3 sequence reads: CASRVPRSNTEAFF.

CDR3 sequence: CASSLVVDVQYF. This chain links TRBV7-9 with TRBJ2-3. Germline V gene lookup returns CDR1 SEHNR and CDR2 FQNEAQ (reference sequence). CDR3 size: 12 residues.

This chain uses TRBV7-3 with TRBJ2-2. The germline gives CDR1 SGHTA, CDR2 FQGTGA. This CDR3 is 15 amino acids long. The CDR3 sequence: CASSLSRPNTGELFF.

This rearrangement joins TRBV4-3 to TRBJ2-7; lacking DNA, the TRBD2 call made by TCRdb goes unchecked. Germline values: CDR1 LGHNA, CDR2 YSLEER. The CDR3 contains 16 residues. CDR3 protein: CASSQDLSGTVYEQYF.

The rearrangement joins TRBV27 to TRBJ2-1; without DNA, the TCRdb call of TRBD2 cannot be checked. The CDR3 spans 13 residues. The germline CDR1 and CDR2 sequences are MNHEY and SMNVEV (reference sequence). The CDR3: CASRTKPDLQPIF.

The chain recombines TRBV12-3 or TRBV12-4 with TRBJ2-1; there is no DNA to check the TCRdb D call of TRBD1. The CDR3 spans 15 residues. CDR3 amino acids: CASSPYRGPYNEQFF.

The chain combines TRBV12-3 or TRBV12-4 with TRBJ2-7; TCRdb indicates TRBD2, and absent DNA this call remains unverified. This CDR3 spans 19 amino acids. The CDR3 is CASSIQGSGTSGKAYEQYF.

The V and J genes are TRBV9 and TRBJ2-3; absent DNA, TCRdb's TRBD1 call cannot be checked. Germline V gene lookup returns CDR1 SGDLS and CDR2 YYNGEE. CDR3 length: 14 residues. This chain's CDR3 is CASSVETTWDPQYF. Together with reference TRBV9 and TRBJ2-3, the CDR3 gives the full variable domain: DSGVTQTPKHLITATGQRVTLRCSPRSGDLSVYWYQQSLDQGLQFLIQYYNGEERAKGNILERFSAQQFPDLHSELNLSSLELGDSALYFCASSVETTWDPQYFGPGTRLTVL.

The rearrangement links TRBV5-6 to TRBJ1-2. In germline, CDR1 is SGHDT, CDR2 YYEEEE. The CDR3 is 14 residues long. The CDR3 spells CASSPLDWNYGYTF.

J is TRBJ2-1 and V is TRBV6-2 or TRBV6-3; TCRdb reports TRBD1, a call that lacks DNA to check it against. The CDR3 is made up of 15 amino acids. The germline CDR1 and CDR2 sequences are MNHEY and SVGEGT. The CDR3: CASSTRDRAYNEQFF.

This chain connects TRBV20-1 to TRBJ2-1; the TCRdb D gene call, TRBD2, has no DNA to confirm it. The CDR3 covers 13 residues. Germline loops: CDR1 DFQATT, CDR2 SNEGSKA (reference sequence). The CDR3 loop reads CSARDSSGSEQFF.

The V call is TRBV5-4, the J call TRBJ2-3. Germline assignment: CDR1 SGHNT and CDR2 YYREEE (reference sequence). The CDR3 is 13 residues long. CDR3 protein: CASSLNGADTQYF.

The CDR3: CASSSGTQTVYGYTF. This chain joins TRBV6-5 and TRBJ1-2. This CDR3 is built from 15 residues. Germline values: CDR1 MNHEY, CDR2 SVGAGI.

This sequence joins TRBV15 and TRBJ1-5; TCRdb returns TRBD1, unconfirmable since there is no DNA. The CDR3 has 15 amino acids. Germline V lookup: CDR1 LNHNV, CDR2 YYDKDF (reference sequence). The CDR3 reads CATSRDRQGDQPQHF.

This sequence joins TRBV5-1 and TRBJ1-3. This CDR3 is 14 amino acids long. Germline CDR1 reads SGHRS; CDR2 reads YFSETQ. This CDR3 reads CASSLGLSGNTIYF.

This chain joins TRBV5-1 and TRBJ2-7. There are 12 residues in the CDR3. Germline CDR1 SGHRS, CDR2 YFSETQ. The CDR3: CASSGSSYEQYF.

The V call is TRBV25-1, the J call TRBJ2-2; as DNA is missing, the TRBD2 call by TCRdb cannot be tested. CDR1 MGHDK and CDR2 SYGVNS come from the germline V gene. CDR3 length: 14 residues. This CDR3 is CASREGLHTGELFF.